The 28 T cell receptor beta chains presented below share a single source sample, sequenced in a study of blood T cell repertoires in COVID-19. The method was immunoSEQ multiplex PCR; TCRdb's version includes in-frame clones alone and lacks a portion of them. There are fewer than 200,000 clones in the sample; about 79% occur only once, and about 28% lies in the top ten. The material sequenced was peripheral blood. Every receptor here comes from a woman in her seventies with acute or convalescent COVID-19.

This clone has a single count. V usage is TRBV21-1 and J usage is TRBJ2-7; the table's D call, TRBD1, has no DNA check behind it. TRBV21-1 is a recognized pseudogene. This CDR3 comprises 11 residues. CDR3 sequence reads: CEDRGSYEQYF. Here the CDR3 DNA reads TGTGAAGACAGAGGATCCTACGAGCAGTACTTC.

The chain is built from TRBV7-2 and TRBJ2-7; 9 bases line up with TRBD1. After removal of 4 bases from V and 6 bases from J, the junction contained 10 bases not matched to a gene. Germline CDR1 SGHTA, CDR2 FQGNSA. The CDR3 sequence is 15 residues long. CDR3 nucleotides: TGTGCCAGCAGCTCGGACCGGGACAGGGTAGGCGAGCAGTACTTC. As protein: CASSSDRDRVGEQYF.

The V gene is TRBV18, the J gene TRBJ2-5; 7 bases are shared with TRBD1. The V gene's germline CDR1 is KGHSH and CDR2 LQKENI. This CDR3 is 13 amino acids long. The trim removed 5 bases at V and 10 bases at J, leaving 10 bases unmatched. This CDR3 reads CASSFDRDEDQYF. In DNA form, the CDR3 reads TGTGCCAGCTCATTCGACAGGGACGAAGACCAGTACTTC.

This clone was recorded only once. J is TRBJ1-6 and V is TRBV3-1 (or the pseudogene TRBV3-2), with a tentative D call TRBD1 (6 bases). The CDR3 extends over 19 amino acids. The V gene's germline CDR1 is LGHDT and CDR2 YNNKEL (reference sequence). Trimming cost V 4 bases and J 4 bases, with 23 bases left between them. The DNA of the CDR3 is TGTGCCAGCAGCCGAGCCGTCCGAGGGGGGGCGCCATATAATTCACCCCTCCACTTT. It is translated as CASSRAVRGGAPYNSPLHF.

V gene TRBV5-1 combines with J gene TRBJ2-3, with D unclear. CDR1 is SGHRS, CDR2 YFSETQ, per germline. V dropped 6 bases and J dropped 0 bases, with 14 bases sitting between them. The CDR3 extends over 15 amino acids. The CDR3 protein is CASTHGSSSTDTQYF. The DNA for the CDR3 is TGCGCCAGCACCCATGGCAGTTCGAGCACAGATACGCAGTATTTT.

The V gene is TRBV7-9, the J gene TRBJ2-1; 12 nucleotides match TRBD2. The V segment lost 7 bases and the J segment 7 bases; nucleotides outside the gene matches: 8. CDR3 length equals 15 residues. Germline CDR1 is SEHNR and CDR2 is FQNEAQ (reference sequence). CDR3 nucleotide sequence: TGTGCCAGCACCAGGCGACTAGCGGGAGTGAATGAGCAGTTCTTC. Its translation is CASTRRLAGVNEQFF.

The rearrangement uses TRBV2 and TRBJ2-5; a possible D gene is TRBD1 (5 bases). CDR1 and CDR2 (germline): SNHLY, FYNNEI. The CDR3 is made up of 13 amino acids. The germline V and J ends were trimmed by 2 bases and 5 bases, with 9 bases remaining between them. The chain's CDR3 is CASSELRVETQYF. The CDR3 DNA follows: TGTGCCAGCAGTGAACTCAGGGTGGAGACCCAGTACTTC. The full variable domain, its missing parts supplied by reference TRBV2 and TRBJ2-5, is EPEVTQTPSHQVTQMGQEVILRCVPISNHLYFYWYRQILGQKVEFLVSFYNNEISEKSEIFDDQFSVERPDGSNFTLKIRSTKLEDSAMYFCASSELRVETQYFGPGTRLLVL.

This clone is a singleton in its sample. The CDR3 DNA follows: TGTGCCAGCAGCACCCGAGCGGAAAGCTCCTACGAGCAGTACTTC. Residues: CASSTRAESSYEQYF. This chain uses TRBV9 with TRBJ2-7; D perhaps matches TRBD2 (5 bases). This CDR3 is built from 15 residues. The germline CDR1 and CDR2 sequences are SGDLS and YYNGEE. V lost 4 bases and J 0 bases, leaving 14 bases between the germline ends.

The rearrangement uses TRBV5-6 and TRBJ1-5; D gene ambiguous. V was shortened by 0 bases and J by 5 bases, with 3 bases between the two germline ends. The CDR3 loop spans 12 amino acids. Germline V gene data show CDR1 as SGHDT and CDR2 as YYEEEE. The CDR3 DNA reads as TGTGCCAGCAGCTTGGGCGATCAGCCCCAGCATTTT. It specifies CASSLGDQPQHF.

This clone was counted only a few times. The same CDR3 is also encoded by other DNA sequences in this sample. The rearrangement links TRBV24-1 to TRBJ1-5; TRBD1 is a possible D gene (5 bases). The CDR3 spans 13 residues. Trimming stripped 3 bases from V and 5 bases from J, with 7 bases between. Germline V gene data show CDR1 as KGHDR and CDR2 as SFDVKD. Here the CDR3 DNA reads TGTGCCACCAGTGATCGGGGGGATCAGCCCCAGCATTTT. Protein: CATSDRGDQPQHF.

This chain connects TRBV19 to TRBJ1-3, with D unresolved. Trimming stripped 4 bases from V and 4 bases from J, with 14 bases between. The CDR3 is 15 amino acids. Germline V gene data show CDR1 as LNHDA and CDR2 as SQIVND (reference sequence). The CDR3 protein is CASSTPGYAGNTIYF. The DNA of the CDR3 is TGTGCCAGTAGTACCCCGGGATACGCGGGAAACACCATATATTTT.

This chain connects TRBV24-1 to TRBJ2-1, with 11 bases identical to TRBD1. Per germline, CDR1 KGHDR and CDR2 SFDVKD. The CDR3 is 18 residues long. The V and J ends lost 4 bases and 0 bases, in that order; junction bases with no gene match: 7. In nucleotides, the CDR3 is TGTGCCACCAGTGACCCGGGACAGGGGGTTCCCTCCTACAATGAGCAGTTCTTC. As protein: CATSDPGQGVPSYNEQFF.

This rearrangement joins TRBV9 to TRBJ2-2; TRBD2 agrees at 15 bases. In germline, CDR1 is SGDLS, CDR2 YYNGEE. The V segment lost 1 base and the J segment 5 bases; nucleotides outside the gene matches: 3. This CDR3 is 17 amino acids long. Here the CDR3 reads CASSVSGTSGRTGELFF. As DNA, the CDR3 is TGTGCCAGCAGCGTATCCGGGACTAGCGGGAGGACCGGGGAGCTGTTTTTT.

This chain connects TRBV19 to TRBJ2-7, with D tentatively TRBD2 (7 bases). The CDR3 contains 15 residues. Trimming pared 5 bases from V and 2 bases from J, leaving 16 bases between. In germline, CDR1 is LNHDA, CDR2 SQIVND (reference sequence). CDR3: CASSADGGAAYEQYF. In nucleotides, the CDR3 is TGTGCCAGTAGTGCCGATGGGGGGGCTGCCTACGAGCAGTACTTC.

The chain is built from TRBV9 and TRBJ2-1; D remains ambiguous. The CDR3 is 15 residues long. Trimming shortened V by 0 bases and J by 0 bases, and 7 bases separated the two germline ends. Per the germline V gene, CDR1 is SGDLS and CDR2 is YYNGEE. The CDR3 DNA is TGTGCCAGCAGCGTAGGGCGGCTCTCCTACAATGAGCAGTTCTTC. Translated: CASSVGRLSYNEQFF.

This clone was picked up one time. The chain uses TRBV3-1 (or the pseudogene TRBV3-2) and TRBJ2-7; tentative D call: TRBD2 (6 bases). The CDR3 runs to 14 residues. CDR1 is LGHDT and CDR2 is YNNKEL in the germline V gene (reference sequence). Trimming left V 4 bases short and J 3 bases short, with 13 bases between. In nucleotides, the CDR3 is TGTGCCAGCAGCCGACAGAGTAGCGGCTACGAGCAGTACTTC. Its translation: CASSRQSSGYEQYF.

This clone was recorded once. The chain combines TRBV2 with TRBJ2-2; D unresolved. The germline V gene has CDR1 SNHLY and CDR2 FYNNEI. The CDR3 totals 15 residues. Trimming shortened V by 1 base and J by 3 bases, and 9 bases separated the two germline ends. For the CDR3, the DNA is TGTGCCAGCAGTGAAGACGGCCAGGACACCGGGGAGCTGTTTTTT. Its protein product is CASSEDGQDTGELFF.

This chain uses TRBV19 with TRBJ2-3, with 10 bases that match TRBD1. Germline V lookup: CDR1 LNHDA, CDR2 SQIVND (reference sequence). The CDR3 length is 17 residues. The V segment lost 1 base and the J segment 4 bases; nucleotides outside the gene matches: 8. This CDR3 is CASSIVRTGGEADTQYF. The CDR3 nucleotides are TGTGCCAGTAGTATAGTTAGGACAGGGGGAGAGGCAGATACGCAGTATTTT.

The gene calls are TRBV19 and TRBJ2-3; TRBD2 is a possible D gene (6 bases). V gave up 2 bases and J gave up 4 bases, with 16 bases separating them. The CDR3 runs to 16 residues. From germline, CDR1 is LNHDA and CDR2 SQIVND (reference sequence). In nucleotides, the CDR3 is TGTGCCAGTAGTATATCTGCGGGGTCCGGGTCAGATACGCAGTATTTT. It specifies CASSISAGSGSDTQYF.

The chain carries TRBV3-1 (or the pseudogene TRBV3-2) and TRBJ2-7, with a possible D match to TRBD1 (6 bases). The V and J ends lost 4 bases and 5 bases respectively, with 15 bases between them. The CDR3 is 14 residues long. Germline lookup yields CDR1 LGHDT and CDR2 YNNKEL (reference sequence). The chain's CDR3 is CASSLGTGSHEQYF. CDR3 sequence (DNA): TGTGCCAGCAGCCTTGGAACAGGGTCTCACGAGCAGTACTTC.

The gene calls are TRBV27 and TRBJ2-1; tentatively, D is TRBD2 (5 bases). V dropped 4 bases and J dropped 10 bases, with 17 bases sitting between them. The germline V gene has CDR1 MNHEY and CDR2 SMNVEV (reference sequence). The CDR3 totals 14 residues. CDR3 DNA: TGTGCCAGCAGTTCCGGAGGTTCCCTGAGCGAGCAGTTCTTC. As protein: CASSSGGSLSEQFF.

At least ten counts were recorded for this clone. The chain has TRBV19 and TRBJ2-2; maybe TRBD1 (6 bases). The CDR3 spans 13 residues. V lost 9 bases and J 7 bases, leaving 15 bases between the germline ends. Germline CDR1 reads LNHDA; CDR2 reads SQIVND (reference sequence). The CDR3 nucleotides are TGTGCCAGCGATAACAGGGCGGGCGGGGAGCTGTTTTTT. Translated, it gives CASDNRAGGELFF. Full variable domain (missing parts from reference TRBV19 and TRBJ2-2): DGGITQSPKYLFRKEGQNVTLSCEQNLNHDAMYWYRQDPGQGLRLIYYSQIVNDFQKGDIAEGYSVSREKKESFPLTVTSAQKNPTAFYLCASDNRAGGELFFGEGSRLTVL.

In nucleotides, the CDR3 is TGCAGCGTTGGCGGAGACAGAGCTAGCACAGATACGCAGTATTTT. Residues: CSVGGDRASTDTQYF. The rearrangement joins TRBV29-1 to TRBJ2-3; D may be TRBD1 (5 bases). Germline CDR1 is SQVTM and CDR2 is ANQGSEA. Trimming took 4 bases from V and 0 from J, leaving 14 bases between them. This CDR3 contains 15 residues.

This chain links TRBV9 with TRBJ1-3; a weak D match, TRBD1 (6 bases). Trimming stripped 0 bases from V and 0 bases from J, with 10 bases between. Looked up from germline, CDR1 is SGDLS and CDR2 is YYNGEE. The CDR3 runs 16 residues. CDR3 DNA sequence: TGTGCCAGCAGCGTAGAAGGGGGAAGCTCTGGAAACACCATATATTTT. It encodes CASSVEGGSSGNTIYF.

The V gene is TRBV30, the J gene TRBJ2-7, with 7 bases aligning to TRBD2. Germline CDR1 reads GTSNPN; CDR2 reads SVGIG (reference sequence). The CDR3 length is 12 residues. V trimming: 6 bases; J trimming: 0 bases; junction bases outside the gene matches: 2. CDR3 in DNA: TGTGCCTGTAGCGGGCCCTCCTACGAGCAGTACTTC. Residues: CACSGPSYEQYF.

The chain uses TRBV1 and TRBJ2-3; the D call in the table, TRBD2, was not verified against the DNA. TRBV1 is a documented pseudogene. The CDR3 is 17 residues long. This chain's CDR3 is CTSSHPPGAGVTDTQYF. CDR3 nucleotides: TGCACCAGCAGCCACCCTCCCGGGGCGGGAGTCACAGATACGCAGTATTTT.

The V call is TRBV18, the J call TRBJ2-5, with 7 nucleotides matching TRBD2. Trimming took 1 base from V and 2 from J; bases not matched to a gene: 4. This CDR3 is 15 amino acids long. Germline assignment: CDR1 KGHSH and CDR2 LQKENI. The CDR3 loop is CASSPREGPQETQYF. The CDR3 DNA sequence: TGTGCCAGCTCACCACGGGAGGGACCGCAAGAGACCCAGTACTTC.

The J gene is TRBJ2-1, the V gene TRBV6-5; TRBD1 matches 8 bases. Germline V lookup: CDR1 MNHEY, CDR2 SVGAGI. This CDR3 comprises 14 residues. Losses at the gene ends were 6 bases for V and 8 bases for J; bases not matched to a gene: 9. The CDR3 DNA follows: TGTGCCAGCAGACGCCTTGACAGGGGCTATGAGCAGTTCTTC. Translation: CASRRLDRGYEQFF.